A single sample gave rise to the 20 T cell receptor beta chains below, sequenced in a study of cytomegalovirus exposure and HLA in healthy donors. Primers included in the PCR were 60 Vbeta and 13 Jbeta primers. The repertoire was sequenced with immunoSEQ multiplex PCR; TCRdb's copy has only in-frame clones and lacks some. The top ten hold 4.5% to 5.5% of the sample, which has 150,000 to 200,000 clones, almost 85% seen once. Source material: PBMCs. These receptors all stem from a girl aged 5-17 years in good health and CMV-seropositive.

The chain couples TRBV5-6 to TRBJ2-3; 9 nucleotides align to TRBD2. This CDR3 spans 15 amino acids. Germline-derived CDR1 and CDR2 are SGHDT and YYEEEE. Trimming removed 0 bases from V and 6 bases from J; junction bases left unmatched: 5. CDR3 bases: TGTGCCAGCAGCTTGGATGGCGGGGGGGCGGATACGCAGTATTTT. This translates into CASSLDGGGADTQYF.

The chain links TRBV7-2 to TRBJ1-6; possibly TRBD1 for D (6 bases). Between the trimmed V and J ends, which lost 1 base and 9 bases, there was a span of 13 bases. From germline, CDR1 is SGHTA and CDR2 FQGNSA. This CDR3 contains 15 residues. This CDR3 is CASSLGGSGASPLHF. DNA for the CDR3: TGTGCCAGCAGCTTAGGGGGATCAGGGGCTTCACCCCTCCACTTT.

The V and J genes are TRBV4-2 and TRBJ2-7; TRBD1 aligns across 9 bases. CDR1 and CDR2 from the germline V gene are LGHNA and YNFKEQ. The J segment lost 4 bases and the V segment lost 4 bases, leaving 5 bases of the junction unmatched. CDR3 length: 14 residues. CDR3 nucleotide sequence: TGTGCCAGCAGCCCTCGGGACAGGGCTTACGAGCAGTACTTC. Translating it yields CASSPRDRAYEQYF.

The chain uses TRBV19 and TRBJ1-1; 7 bases are a match to TRBD1. CDR3 length equals 15 residues. CDR1 and CDR2 from the germline V gene are LNHDA and SQIVND (reference sequence). The V segment lost 1 base and the J segment 1 base; nucleotides outside the gene matches: 3. As DNA, the CDR3 is TGTGCCAGTAGTATAGTTCCAGGGGGGAACACTGAAGCTTTCTTT. This encodes CASSIVPGGNTEAFF.

The CDR3 is CASSQFDRMNTEAFF. The CDR3 nucleotides are TGCGCCAGCAGCCAATTTGACAGGATGAACACTGAAGCTTTCTTT. J is TRBJ1-1 and V is TRBV4-1, with D possibly TRBD1 on 6 matching bases. The CDR3 length is 15 residues. The V gene's germline CDR1 is MGHRA and CDR2 YSYEKL. Trimming left V 2 bases short and J 0 bases short, with 10 bases between.

The chain links TRBV6-5 to TRBJ2-2; the match to TRBD1 covers 7 bases. The junction had 3 bases not matched to a gene; V was cut back by 4 bases and J by 4 bases. The CDR3 consists of 14 residues. CDR1 and CDR2 (germline): MNHEY, SVGAGI. The CDR3 reads CASSWGQITGELFF. Written as DNA, the CDR3 is TGTGCCAGCAGTTGGGGACAGATCACCGGGGAGCTGTTTTTT.

The chain combines TRBV19 with TRBJ1-2; maybe TRBD1 (6 bases). The V end lost 5 bases, the J end lost 10 bases, and 17 bases lay between the germline ends. Germline V lookup: CDR1 LNHDA, CDR2 SQIVND (reference sequence). This CDR3 spans 13 amino acids. The CDR3 is CASSAIGQLYYTF. CDR3 bases: TGTGCCAGTAGTGCTATCGGACAGTTGTACTACACCTTC.

The V call is TRBV2, the J call TRBJ1-3, with D unresolved. Germline values: CDR1 SNHLY, CDR2 FYNNEI. Trimming cost V 4 bases and J 0 bases, with 7 bases left between them. The CDR3 contains 14 residues. The CDR3 protein is CASSGLASGNTIYF. CDR3 nucleotides: TGTGCCAGCAGTGGCTTAGCCTCTGGAAACACCATATATTTT.

The V gene is TRBV27, the J gene TRBJ1-4; unclear D gene. Trimming removed 5 bases at V and 2 bases at J, with 12 bases between. CDR1 and CDR2 from the germline V gene are MNHEY and SMNVEV (reference sequence). The length of the CDR3 is 15 residues. The CDR3 is CASSPAPVTNEKLFF. CDR3 sequence (DNA): TGTGCCAGCAGTCCCGCCCCAGTCACTAATGAAAAACTGTTTTTT.

The rearrangement joins TRBV5-3 to TRBJ1-5; 9 bases fit TRBD1. TRBV5-3 qualifies as an ORF whose function is uncertain. The CDR3 is 16 amino acids. The junction had 10 bases not matched to a gene; V was cut back by 5 bases and J by 4 bases. CDR3 sequence (DNA): TGTGCCAGAAGTTACCGGGACAGGGAGCCTAATCAGCCCCAGCATTTT. Translating it yields CARSYRDREPNQPQHF.

The chain is built from TRBV6-1 and TRBJ1-1; no clear D. The CDR3 totals 12 residues. V was cut by 7 bases and J by 4 bases, with 10 bases left in between. CDR1 and CDR2 (germline): MNHNS, SASEGT. Written as DNA, the CDR3 is TGTGCCAGCAAGCTCCCGGTCACTGAAGCTTTCTTT. It translates to CASKLPVTEAFF.

The genes are TRBV5-5 and TRBJ1-4, with 10 bases lining up with TRBD1. The CDR3 runs 14 residues. Germline-derived CDR1 and CDR2 are SGHKS and YYEKEE (reference sequence). J was trimmed by 6 bases and V by 4 bases; bases with no gene match: 3. CDR3 sequence: CASSEGQGYEKLFF. The CDR3 region has the DNA TGTGCCAGCAGCGAGGGACAGGGGTATGAAAAACTGTTTTTT.

V gene TRBV5-8 combines with J gene TRBJ2-5; D call uncertain. The V gene's germline CDR1 is SGHTS and CDR2 YDEGEE. Trimming took 1 base from V and 4 from J, leaving 2 bases between them. The CDR3 covers 11 residues. CDR3 sequence: CASSLRETQYF. In DNA form, the CDR3 reads TGTGCCAGCAGCTTGCGAGAGACCCAGTACTTC.

The CDR3 is CAWSGTENQPQHF. The CDR3 region has the DNA TGTGCCTGGAGTGGTACAGAAAATCAGCCCCAGCATTTT. The J gene is TRBJ1-5, the V gene TRBV30, with D hard to call. Trimming removed 1 base at V and 4 bases at J, with 8 bases between. This CDR3 is 13 amino acids long. Germline V gene data show CDR1 as GTSNPN and CDR2 as SVGIG (reference sequence).

V usage is TRBV2 and J usage is TRBJ1-1, with 8 bases aligning to TRBD1. The CDR3 extends over 16 amino acids. Germline V CDR1 and CDR2: SNHLY, FYNNEI. Germline trimming cut 7 bases from V and 5 bases from J; bases unmatched to any gene: 15. The DNA for the CDR3 is TGTGCCAGCACCGCCCGGACAGGGAGGTGGAAGACTGAAGCTTTCTTT. This gives the protein CASTARTGRWKTEAFF.

The genes are TRBV7-2 and TRBJ1-1, with D perhaps TRBD1 (5 bases). Germline V gene data show CDR1 as SGHTA and CDR2 as FQGNSA. CDR3 size: 15 residues. V lost 7 bases to trimming and J lost 7 bases, with 22 bases between them. The CDR3 DNA follows: TGTGCCAGCATCAATCCTTTGGGGGGATCTCGTGAAGCTTTCTTT. Its translation: CASINPLGGSREAFF.

This clone was counted only a few times. The gene calls are TRBV14 and TRBJ1-2, with D perhaps matching TRBD1 (6 bases). Trimming pared 3 bases from V and 3 bases from J, leaving 8 bases between. Looked up from germline, CDR1 is SGHDN and CDR2 is FVKESK. The length of the CDR3 is 13 residues. This CDR3 is CASSQDRDYGYTF. The CDR3 DNA reads as TGTGCCAGCAGCCAGGACAGAGACTATGGCTACACCTTC.

The genes are TRBV5-6 and TRBJ1-6; 7 nucleotides line up with TRBD1. The CDR3 contains 13 residues. Germline CDR1 is SGHDT and CDR2 is YYEEEE. The V segment lost 5 bases and the J segment 16 bases; nucleotides outside the gene matches: 12. The DNA of the CDR3 is TGTGCCAGCAGTGCTGGACAGGAACTTCTGCTCCACTTT. It yields the protein CASSAGQELLLHF.

With respect to this clone: A junction boundary mismatches the germline segment, possibly from a read error. The CDR3 region is CTSSLRLAVETQYF. CDR3 nucleotides: TGTACCAGCAGCTTACGGCTAGCGGTAGAGACCCAGTACTTC. The chain is built from TRBV7-9 and TRBJ2-5; TRBD2 matches at 7 bases. This CDR3 contains 14 residues. The germline gives CDR1 SEHNR, CDR2 FQNEAQ (reference sequence). Full variable domain (rest looked up from reference TRBV7-9 and TRBJ2-5): DTGVSQNPRHKITKRGQNVTFRCDPISEHNRLYWYRQTLGQGPEFLTYFQNEAQLEKSRLLSDRFSAERPKGSFSTLEIQRTEQGDSAMYLCTSSLRLAVETQYFGPGTRLLVL.

To note about this clone: In the same sample, other DNA sequences code for this CDR3. This chain uses TRBV5-1 with TRBJ1-1; 8 bases are a match to TRBD1. This CDR3 has 12 amino acids. In germline, CDR1 is SGHRS, CDR2 YFSETQ. The junction had 0 bases not matched to a gene; V was cut back by 3 bases and J by 5 bases. The CDR3 sequence: CASSYRGTEAFF. For the CDR3, the DNA is TGCGCCAGCAGCTACAGGGGGACTGAAGCTTTCTTT.